Listed below are T cell receptor beta chains from one sample, sequenced in a study of cytomegalovirus exposure and HLA in healthy donors. Profiling relied on immunoSEQ multiplex PCR, and the TCRdb table lists in-frame clones only, not all of them. The data show some 130,000 clones, with over 60% seen just once and about 4.3% held by the top ten. Sequencing was carried out using PBMCs. Source of these receptors: a male donor in good health and CMV-seropositive. Each CDR3 is given with its conserved first and last residue. A D gene is named only where the DNA matches it firmly. Clone size is stated in some rows and not others, as once, few, many or a class when expanded.

clone size: .; CDR3 length: 15; J gene: TRBJ1-2; V gene: TRBV10-3; D gene: TRBD1; CDR3 DNA: TGTGCCATCAGTGAGTGGGACAGGGGCCCCTATGGCTACACCTTC; CDR3 protein: CAISEWDRGPYGYTF
clone size: .; CDR3 length: 16; J gene: TRBJ1-1; V gene: TRBV19; D gene: TRBD1; CDR3 DNA: TGTGCCAGTAGTATAGGATTCGACAGGGTGAACACTGAAGCTTTCTTT; CDR3 protein: CASSIGFDRVNTEAFF
clone size: .; CDR3 length: 13; J gene: TRBJ1-2; V gene: TRBV29-1; D gene: .; CDR3 DNA: TGCAGCGCTAGGGACTACCAGGAGTATGGCTACACCTTC; CDR3 protein: CSARDYQEYGYTF
clone size: .; CDR3 length: 14; J gene: TRBJ1-1; V gene: TRBV19; D gene: .; CDR3 DNA: TGTGCCAGTAGTATCCTACCCGTGAACACTGAAGCTTTCTTT; CDR3 protein: CASSILPVNTEAFF
clone size: .; CDR3 length: 14; J gene: TRBJ2-7; V gene: TRBV5-1; D gene: .; CDR3 DNA: TGCGCCAGCAGCTCTACCGACTGGACCTACGAGCAGTACTTC; CDR3 protein: CASSSTDWTYEQYF
clone size: .; CDR3 length: 15; J gene: TRBJ1-1; V gene: TRBV28; D gene: .; CDR3 DNA: TGTGCCAGCAGTTTCCCAGGGCCTGAACTCACTGAAGCTTTCTTT; CDR3 protein: CASSFPGPELTEAFF
clone size: .; CDR3 length: 15; J gene: TRBJ2-7; V gene: TRBV19; D gene: .; CDR3 DNA: TGTGCCAGTAGTATTGCGGCAGGGGGGTCCTACGAGCAGTACTTC; CDR3 protein: CASSIAAGGSYEQYF
clone size: .; CDR3 length: 13; J gene: TRBJ1-1; V gene: TRBV15; D gene: .; CDR3 DNA: TGTGCCACCAACAGGGCTGATAACACTGAAGCTTTCTTT; CDR3 protein: CATNRADNTEAFF
clone size: few; CDR3 length: 15; J gene: TRBJ1-5; V gene: TRBV10-2; D gene: TRBD1; CDR3 DNA: TGCGCCAGCAGGGGGGACAGGGCCAACCATCAGCCCCAGCATTTT; CDR3 protein: CASRGDRANHQPQHF
clone size: .; CDR3 length: 19; J gene: TRBJ1-6; V gene: TRBV5-1; D gene: TRBD1; CDR3 DNA: TGCGCCAGCAGCTTGGACGGGACAGGGCCTGGATCCTATAATTCACCCCTCCACTTT; CDR3 protein: CASSLDGTGPGSYNSPLHF
clone size: .; CDR3 length: 18; J gene: TRBJ1-5; V gene: TRBV27; D gene: .; CDR3 DNA: TGTGCCAGCAGCTCCTTAGTAAACTGGCAGGTTAGCAATCAGCCCCAGCATTTT; CDR3 protein: CASSSLVNWQVSNQPQHF
clone size: .; CDR3 length: 14; J gene: TRBJ2-1; V gene: TRBV19; D gene: .; CDR3 DNA: TGTGCCAGTACTATGGCGCGGGGATACAATGAGCAGTTCTTC; CDR3 protein: CASTMARGYNEQFF
clone size: .; CDR3 length: 17; J gene: TRBJ2-7; V gene: TRBV7-2; D gene: TRBD2; CDR3 DNA: TGTGCCAGCAGCCAAACGGGACTAGCGGGAGGTGCCTACGAGCAGTACTTC; CDR3 protein: CASSQTGLAGGAYEQYF
clone size: .; CDR3 length: 13; J gene: TRBJ1-1; V gene: TRBV2; D gene: .; CDR3 DNA: TGTGCCAGCGTGGACAACTCGAACACTGAAGCTTTCTTT; CDR3 protein: CASVDNSNTEAFF
clone size: .; CDR3 length: 13; J gene: TRBJ1-2; V gene: TRBV25-1; D gene: TRBD1; CDR3 DNA: TGTGCCAGCAGCCAGGGGGCTAACTATGGCTACACCTTC; CDR3 protein: CASSQGANYGYTF
clone size: .; CDR3 length: 14; J gene: TRBJ1-1; V gene: TRBV5-6; D gene: .; CDR3 DNA: TGTGCCAGCAGCTTGGAGGGGGTTGGCACTGAAGCTTTCTTT; CDR3 protein: CASSLEGVGTEAFF
clone size: .; CDR3 length: 17; J gene: TRBJ2-5; V gene: TRBV5-1; D gene: TRBD2; CDR3 DNA: TGCGCCAGCAGCCCGGGACTAGCGGGAGGGCCGGGGGAGACCCAGTACTTC; CDR3 protein: CASSPGLAGGPGETQYF
clone size: .; CDR3 length: 16; J gene: TRBJ1-2; V gene: TRBV11-2; D gene: TRBD1; CDR3 DNA: TGTGCCAGCAGCCGAGGACAGGACGTACGAAACTATGGCTACACCTTC; CDR3 protein: CASSRGQDVRNYGYTF
clone size: .; CDR3 length: 15; J gene: TRBJ1-6; V gene: TRBV27; D gene: .; CDR3 DNA: TGTGCCAGCAGCCCTGCCGGCTGGGGCAATTCACCCCTCCACTTT; CDR3 protein: CASSPAGWGNSPLHF
clone size: few; CDR3 length: 17; J gene: TRBJ2-2; V gene: TRBV21-1; D gene: .; CDR3 DNA: TGTGCCAGCAGCGAGCGCCTAGCGGAGCAATACACCGGGGAGCTGTTTTTT; CDR3 protein: CASSERLAEQYTGELFF
clone size: .; CDR3 length: 19; J gene: TRBJ2-6; V gene: TRBV7-9; D gene: .; CDR3 DNA: TGTGCCAGCAGCTTTGGGAGGCGGGACAGAGTTTCTGGGGCCAACGGCCTGACTTTC; CDR3 protein: CASSFGRRDRVSGANGLTF
clone size: .; CDR3 length: 15; J gene: TRBJ1-5; V gene: TRBV5-1; D gene: .; CDR3 DNA: TGCGCCAGCAGCTTGGTCCCAGGGAACAATCAGCCCCAGCATTTT; CDR3 protein: CASSLVPGNNQPQHF